The 15 T cell receptor beta chains below all came from one sample that was sequenced in a study of blood T cell repertoires in COVID-19. Sequencing used immunoSEQ multiplex PCR; TCRdb keeps in-frame clones, though not all of them. The data contain tens of thousands of clones, about 85% of them singletons. Sequencing was performed on peripheral blood. These receptors originate from a woman between 65 and 79 years old with active COVID-19.

This clone was recorded a few times. The chain joins TRBV28 to TRBJ1-2; 7 bases agree with TRBD1. In germline, CDR1 is MDHEN, CDR2 SYDVKM. The junction had 6 bases not matched to a gene; V was cut back by 5 bases and J by 6 bases. The CDR3 loop spans 13 amino acids. CDR3 in amino acids: CASSLDRDHGYTF. The CDR3 DNA follows: TGTGCCAGCAGTCTCGACAGGGATCATGGCTACACCTTC.

J is TRBJ1-5 and V is TRBV7-9; 7 bases line up with TRBD1. Germline V CDR1 and CDR2: SEHNR, FQNEAQ (reference sequence). The CDR3 loop spans 17 amino acids. Trimming removed 1 base from V and 4 bases from J; junction bases left unmatched: 10. CDR3 sequence (DNA): TGTGCCAGCAGCTTAGGGGCAGGGGGGACCGTGAATCAGCCCCAGCATTTT. Translated, it gives CASSLGAGGTVNQPQHF.

The gene calls are TRBV14 and TRBJ2-2; D is unclear. V was trimmed by 2 bases and J by 2 bases, leaving 9 bases between them. Germline assignment: CDR1 SGHDN and CDR2 FVKESK. The CDR3 covers 15 residues. DNA of the CDR3: TGTGCCAGCAGCCAAAGAAACTATAACACCGGGGAGCTGTTTTTT. Amino acid sequence: CASSQRNYNTGELFF.

This rearrangement joins TRBV19 to TRBJ2-7; weak D call: TRBD2 (5 bases). Germline lookup yields CDR1 LNHDA and CDR2 SQIVND (reference sequence). V lost 3 bases and J lost 4, with 10 bases in between. The CDR3 runs to 13 residues. This CDR3 reads CASSISSRYEQYF. CDR3 nucleotides: TGTGCCAGTAGTATCTCTAGCAGATACGAGCAGTACTTC. Full variable domain (rest looked up from reference TRBV19 and TRBJ2-7): DGGITQSPKYLFRKEGQNVTLSCEQNLNHDAMYWYRQDPGQGLRLIYYSQIVNDFQKGDIAEGYSVSREKKESFPLTVTSAQKNPTAFYLCASSISSRYEQYFGPGTRLTVT.

The chain is built from TRBV27 and TRBJ2-7; no clear D gene. Germline V lookup: CDR1 MNHEY, CDR2 SMNVEV (reference sequence). V gave up 3 bases and J gave up 5 bases, with 14 bases separating them. CDR3 length: 14 residues. The CDR3 bases are TGTGCCAGCAGTTTCCGCCTAAGTATTGACGAGCAGTACTTC. Translated, it gives CASSFRLSIDEQYF.

In its sample, this clone was seen once. J is TRBJ2-7 and V is TRBV5-1, with 7 bases that match TRBD1. The CDR3 spans 15 residues. J gave up 2 bases and V 4 bases, and 9 bases lay outside the gene matches. CDR1 is SGHRS and CDR2 is YFSETQ in the germline V gene. This CDR3 reads CASSPAGQVAYEQYF. DNA of the CDR3: TGCGCCAGCAGCCCGGCTGGACAGGTAGCCTACGAGCAGTACTTC.

This chain uses TRBV24-1 with TRBJ2-3, with a weak D call TRBD1 (6 bases). Germline loops: CDR1 KGHDR, CDR2 SFDVKD. The V end was cut by 0 bases, the J end by 2 bases, with 11 bases between. CDR3 length: 16 residues. This CDR3 reads CATSDLRRGNTDTQYF. The DNA of the CDR3 is TGTGCCACCAGTGATTTGCGTAGGGGGAACACAGATACGCAGTATTTT.

The V call is TRBV28, the J call TRBJ1-2, with TRBD1 matching over 9 bases. Germline V gene sequence: CDR1 MDHEN, CDR2 SYDVKM. J was trimmed by 7 bases and V by 6 bases; bases with no gene match: 3. This CDR3 has 12 residues. The CDR3 DNA follows: TGTGCCAGCAGGCGGACAGGGGCTGGCTACACCTTC. This gives the protein CASRRTGAGYTF.

The table lists this clone with a few counts. CDR3 nucleotide sequence: TGTGCCATCGGCAGTAACACTGAAGCTTTCTTT. Encoded protein: CAIGSNTEAFF. The chain carries TRBV10-3 and TRBJ1-1, with D unclear. The CDR3 contains 11 residues. CDR1 and CDR2 (germline): ENHRY, SYGVKD. Trimming removed 8 bases at V and 2 bases at J, with 6 bases between.

The genes are TRBV28 and TRBJ2-1; perhaps TRBD1 as D (6 bases). V was cut by 6 bases and J by 2 bases, with 14 bases left in between. Germline V CDR1 and CDR2: MDHEN, SYDVKM. This CDR3 contains 15 residues. In DNA, the CDR3 is TGTGCCAGCAGCCACGCCAGGGGAACCTACAATGAGCAGTTCTTC. Residues: CASSHARGTYNEQFF.

V is TRBV4-2 and J is TRBJ2-7, with 7 bases matching TRBD2. The CDR3 totals 19 residues. Germline loops: CDR1 LGHNA, CDR2 YNFKEQ. The V and J ends lost 0 bases and 3 bases, in that order; junction bases with no gene match: 17. The CDR3 DNA sequence: TGTGCCAGCAGCCAAGAGGGAAGATTGGGGCGGGAGCTCGTCTACGAGCAGTACTTC. Translated, it gives CASSQEGRLGRELVYEQYF.

The chain employs TRBV18 and TRBJ1-4; possibly TRBD1 for D (5 bases). Germline CDR1 reads KGHSH; CDR2 reads LQKENI. V was cut by 3 bases and J by 8 bases, with 13 bases left in between. The CDR3 totals 14 residues. The CDR3, as DNA: TGTGCCAGCTCACCGACGGGGGTGTGGGAAAAACTGTTTTTT. This codes for CASSPTGVWEKLFF.

The chain uses TRBV3-1 (or the pseudogene TRBV3-2) and TRBJ2-1; maybe TRBD2 (5 bases). The CDR3 extends over 13 amino acids. Germline V gene lookup returns CDR1 LGHDT and CDR2 YNNKEL (reference sequence). Deletions cut 2 bases from V and 8 bases from J, with 10 bases between. The CDR3 protein is CASSQYLGDEQFF. CDR3 bases: TGTGCCAGCAGCCAATATCTCGGGGATGAGCAGTTCTTC.

J is TRBJ1-1 and V is TRBV6-4, with D perhaps matching TRBD1 (5 bases). Trimming left V 2 bases short and J 1 base short, with 14 bases between. The CDR3 has 16 residues. The germline V gene encodes CDR1 MRHNA and CDR2 SNTAGT. For the CDR3, the DNA is TGTGCCAGCAGTGACAACAGGCAGAGTGGGAACACTGAAGCTTTCTTT. Translated, it gives CASSDNRQSGNTEAFF.

The chain is built from TRBV5-8 and TRBJ1-1; D uncertain. Between the trimmed V and J ends, which lost 0 bases and 1 base, there was a span of 7 bases. The CDR3 spans 14 residues. Germline CDR1 is SGHTS and CDR2 is YDEGEE. The CDR3 DNA reads as TGTGCCAGCAGCTTGGGGCGGAGGAACACTGAAGCTTTCTTT. The encoded protein is CASSLGRRNTEAFF.